This T cell receptor (beta chain) comes out of a study of blood T cell repertoires in COVID-19. Study-level information: The cDNA or gDNA used as material had been derived from T cells, B-cell-depleted T cells, or PBMCs.

Trimming removed 5 bases from V and 3 bases from J, with 12 bases in between. Germline assignment: CDR1 SGHRS and CDR2 YFSETQ. This CDR3 comprises 14 residues. Using immunoSEQ multiplex PCR, the repertoire was profiled, and TCRdb retains in-frame clones only, with some absent. The top ten clones hold roughly 21% of a sample with about 24,000 clones, roughly 87% of them seen once. The gene calls are TRBV5-1 and TRBJ1-5; the D gene is possibly TRBD1 (6 bases). Sequencing was carried out using peripheral blood. The clonotype was recovered from a human donor in a cohort sampled during active COVID-19. CDR3 in amino acids: CASRWSGDNQPQHF. CDR3 bases: TGCGCCAGCAGGTGGTCAGGGGACAATCAGCCCCAGCATTTT.